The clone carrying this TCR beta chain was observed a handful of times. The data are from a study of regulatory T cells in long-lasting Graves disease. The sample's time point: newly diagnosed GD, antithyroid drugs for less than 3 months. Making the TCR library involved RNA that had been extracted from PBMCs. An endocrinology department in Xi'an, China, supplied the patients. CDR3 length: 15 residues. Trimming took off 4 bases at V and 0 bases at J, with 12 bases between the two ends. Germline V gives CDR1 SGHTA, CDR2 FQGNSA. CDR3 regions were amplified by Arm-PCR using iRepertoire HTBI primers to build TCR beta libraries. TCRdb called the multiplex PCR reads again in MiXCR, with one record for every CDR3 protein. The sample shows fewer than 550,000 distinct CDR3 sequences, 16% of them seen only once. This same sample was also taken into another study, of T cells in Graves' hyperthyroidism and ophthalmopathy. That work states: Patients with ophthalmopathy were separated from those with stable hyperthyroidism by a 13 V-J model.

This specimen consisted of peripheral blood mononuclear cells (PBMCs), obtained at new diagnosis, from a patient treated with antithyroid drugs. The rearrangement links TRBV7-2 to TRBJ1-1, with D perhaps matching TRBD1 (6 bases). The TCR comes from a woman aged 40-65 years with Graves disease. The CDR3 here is CASSYQTGLNTEAFF. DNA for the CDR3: TGTGCCAGCAGCTACCAGACAGGTCTGAACACTGAAGCTTTCTTT.